This T cell receptor (beta chain) was recovered during a study of blood T cell repertoires in COVID-19. Repertoires were generated with immunoSEQ multiplex PCR, while TCRdb's copy carries only in-frame clones and drops some. The sample lists around 130,000 clones, around 84% occurring once. The V and J ends lost 5 bases and 6 bases, in that order; junction bases with no gene match: 6. There are 15 residues in the CDR3. CDR1 and CDR2 (germline): SGHVS, FNYEAQ. Sequenced: peripheral blood. The receptor was derived from an elderly woman with acute or convalescent COVID-19. The chain links TRBV7-6 to TRBJ2-2; TRBD1 agrees at 10 bases. The CDR3 bases are TGTGCCAGCAGCGCCGGGACAGGGGAGTCCGGGGAGCTGTTTTTT. Translating gives CASSAGTGESGELFF.